The clone carrying this T cell receptor beta chain showed up just once. In the same sample, other DNA sequences code for this CDR3. In the original processing: Counts of nucleated cells, estimated from reference gene primer amplification, were obtained. Measured with immunoSEQ multiplex PCR; TCRdb has only the in-frame clones, and not every one. Clone size and the V and J calls come from that table; the DNA yielded D and trimming. The table records 99,000 or so clones, around 90% of them present only once. These data come from a study of blood T cell repertoires in COVID-19. Across the whole study: The cDNA or gDNA used as material had been derived from T cells, B-cell-depleted T cells, or PBMCs.

Trimming shortened V by 3 bases and J by 5 bases, and 10 bases separated the two germline ends. This CDR3 spans 13 amino acids. Germline loops: CDR1 SGHTA, CDR2 FQGNSA. This receptor was identified in a human donor in a cohort sampled during active COVID-19. This sequence joins TRBV7-2 and TRBJ2-5, with D unresolved. The sample comprised peripheral blood. CDR3 residues: CASSFGSEETQYF. CDR3 DNA: TGTGCCAGCAGCTTTGGTTCCGAGGAGACCCAGTACTTC.